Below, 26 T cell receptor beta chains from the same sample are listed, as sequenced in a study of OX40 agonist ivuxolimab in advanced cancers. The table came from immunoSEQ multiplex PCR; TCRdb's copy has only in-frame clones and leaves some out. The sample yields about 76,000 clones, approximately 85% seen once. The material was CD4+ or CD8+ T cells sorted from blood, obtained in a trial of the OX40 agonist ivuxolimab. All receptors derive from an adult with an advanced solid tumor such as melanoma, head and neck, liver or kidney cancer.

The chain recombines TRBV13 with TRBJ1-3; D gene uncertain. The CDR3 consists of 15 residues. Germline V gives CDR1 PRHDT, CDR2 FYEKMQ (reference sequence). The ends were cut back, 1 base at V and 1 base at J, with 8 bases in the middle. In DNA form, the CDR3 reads TGTGCCAGCAGCTTAGACAGTCGATCTGGAAACACCATATATTTT. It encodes CASSLDSRSGNTIYF.

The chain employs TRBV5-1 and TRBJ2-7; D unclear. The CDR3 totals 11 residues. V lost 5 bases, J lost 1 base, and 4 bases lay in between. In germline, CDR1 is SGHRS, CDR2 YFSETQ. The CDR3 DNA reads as TGCGCCAGCAGGAAATCCTACGAGCAGTACTTC. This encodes CASRKSYEQYF.

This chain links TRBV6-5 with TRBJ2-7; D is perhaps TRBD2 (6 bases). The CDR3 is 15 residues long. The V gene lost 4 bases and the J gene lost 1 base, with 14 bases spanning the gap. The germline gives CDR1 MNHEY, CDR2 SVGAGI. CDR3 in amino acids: CASSSRSAGSYEQYF. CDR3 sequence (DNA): TGTGCCAGCAGTTCTCGCTCGGCGGGGTCCTACGAGCAGTACTTC.

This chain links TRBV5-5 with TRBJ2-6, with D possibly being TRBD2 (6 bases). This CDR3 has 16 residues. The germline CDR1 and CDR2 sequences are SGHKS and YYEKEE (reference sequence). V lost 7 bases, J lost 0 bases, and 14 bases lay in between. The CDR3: CASSPGVDSGANVLTF. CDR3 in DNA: TGTGCCAGCTCCCCGGGGGTGGACTCTGGGGCCAACGTCCTGACTTTC. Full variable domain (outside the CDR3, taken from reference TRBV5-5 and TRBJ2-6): DAGVTQSPTHLIKTRGQQVTLRCSPISGHKSVSWYQQVLGQGPQFIFQYYEKEERGRGNFPDRFSARQFPNYSSELNVNALLLGDSALYLCASSPGVDSGANVLTFGAGSRLTVL.

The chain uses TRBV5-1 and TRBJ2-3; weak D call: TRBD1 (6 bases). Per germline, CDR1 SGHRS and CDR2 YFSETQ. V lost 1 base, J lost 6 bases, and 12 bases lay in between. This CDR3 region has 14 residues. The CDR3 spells CASSLTGFLDTQYF. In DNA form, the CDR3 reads TGCGCCAGCAGCTTGACAGGGTTTCTCGATACGCAGTATTTT. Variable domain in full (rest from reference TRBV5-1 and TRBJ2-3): KAGVTQTPRYLIKTRGQQVTLSCSPISGHRSVSWYQQTPGQGLQFLFEYFSETQRNKGNFPGRFSGRQFSNSRSEMNVSTLELGDSALYLCASSLTGFLDTQYFGPGTRLTVL.

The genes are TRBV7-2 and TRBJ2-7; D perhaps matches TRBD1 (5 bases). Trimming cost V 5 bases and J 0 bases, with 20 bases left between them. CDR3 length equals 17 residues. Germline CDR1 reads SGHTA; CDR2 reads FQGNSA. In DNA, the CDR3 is TGTGCCAGCAGCCACCCCACGGACACCTTGAGCTCCTACGAGCAGTACTTC. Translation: CASSHPTDTLSSYEQYF.

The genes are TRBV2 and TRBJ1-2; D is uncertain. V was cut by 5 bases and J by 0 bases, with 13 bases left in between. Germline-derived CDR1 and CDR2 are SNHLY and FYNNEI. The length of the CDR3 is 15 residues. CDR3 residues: CASSPAGRANYGYTF. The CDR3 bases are TGTGCCAGCAGTCCGGCGGGGAGAGCTAACTATGGCTACACCTTC.

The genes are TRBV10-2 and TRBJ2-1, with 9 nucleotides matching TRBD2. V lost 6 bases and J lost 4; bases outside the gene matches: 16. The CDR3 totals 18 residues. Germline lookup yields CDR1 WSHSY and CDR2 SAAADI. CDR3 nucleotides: TGCGCCAGCAGGCCCGAAGGGAGCGGGGGGCTTTCTTACAATGAGCAGTTCTTC. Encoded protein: CASRPEGSGGLSYNEQFF.

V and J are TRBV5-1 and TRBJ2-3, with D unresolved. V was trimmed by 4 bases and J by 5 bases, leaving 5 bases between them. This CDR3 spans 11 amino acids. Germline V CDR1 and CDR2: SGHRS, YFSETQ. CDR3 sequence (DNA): TGCGCCAGCAGCGCGCAAGATACGCAGTATTTT. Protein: CASSAQDTQYF.

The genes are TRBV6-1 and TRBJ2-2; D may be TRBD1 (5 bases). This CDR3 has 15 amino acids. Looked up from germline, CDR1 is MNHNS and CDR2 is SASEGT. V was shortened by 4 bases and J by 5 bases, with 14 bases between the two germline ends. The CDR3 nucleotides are TGTGCCAGCAGTGCCCCGACAGTCGCGACCGGGGAGCTGTTTTTT. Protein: CASSAPTVATGELFF.

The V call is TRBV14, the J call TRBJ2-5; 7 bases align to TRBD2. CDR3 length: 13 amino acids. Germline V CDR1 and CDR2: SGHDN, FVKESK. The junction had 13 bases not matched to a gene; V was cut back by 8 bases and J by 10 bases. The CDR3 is CASQPGPSGGQYF. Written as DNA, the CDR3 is TGTGCCAGCCAGCCGGGCCCGTCGGGGGGCCAGTACTTC.

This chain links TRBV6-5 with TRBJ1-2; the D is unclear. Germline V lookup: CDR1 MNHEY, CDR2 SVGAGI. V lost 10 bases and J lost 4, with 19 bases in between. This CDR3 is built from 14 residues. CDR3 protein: CATVGVEKGYGYTF. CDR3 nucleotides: TGTGCCACCGTTGGTGTGGAGAAAGGCTATGGCTACACCTTC.

Here the CDR3 DNA reads TGCGCCAGCAGCCTCGGACTAGCGGGAAACACAGATACGCAGTATTTT. Encoded protein: CASSLGLAGNTDTQYF. The chain recombines TRBV4-3 with TRBJ2-3; 12 bases fit TRBD2. Germline CDR1 LGHNA, CDR2 YSLEER. J gave up 2 bases and V 4 bases, and 4 bases lay outside the gene matches. The CDR3 has 16 residues.

The CDR3 protein is CASDPLGAQNEQFF. The CDR3 nucleotides read TGCGCCAGCGACCCCCTGGGGGCGCAGAATGAGCAGTTCTTC. The chain has TRBV5-1 and TRBJ2-1; D is perhaps TRBD1 (6 bases). The V gene's germline CDR1 is SGHRS and CDR2 YFSETQ. The CDR3 length is 14 residues. The V and J ends lost 7 bases and 7 bases respectively, with 18 bases between them.

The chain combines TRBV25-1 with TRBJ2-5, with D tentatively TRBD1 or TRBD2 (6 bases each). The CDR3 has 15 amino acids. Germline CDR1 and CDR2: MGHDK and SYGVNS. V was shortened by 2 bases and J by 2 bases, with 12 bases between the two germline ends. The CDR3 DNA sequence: TGTGCCAGCAGTGAAGATACAGGGACTCAAGAGACCCAGTACTTC. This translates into CASSEDTGTQETQYF.

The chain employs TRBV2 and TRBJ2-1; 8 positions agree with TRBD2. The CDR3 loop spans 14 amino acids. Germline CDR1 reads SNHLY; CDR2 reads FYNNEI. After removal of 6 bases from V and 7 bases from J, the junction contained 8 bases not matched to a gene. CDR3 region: CASSPERGMNEQFF. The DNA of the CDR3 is TGTGCCAGCAGCCCTGAGCGGGGGATGAATGAGCAGTTCTTC.

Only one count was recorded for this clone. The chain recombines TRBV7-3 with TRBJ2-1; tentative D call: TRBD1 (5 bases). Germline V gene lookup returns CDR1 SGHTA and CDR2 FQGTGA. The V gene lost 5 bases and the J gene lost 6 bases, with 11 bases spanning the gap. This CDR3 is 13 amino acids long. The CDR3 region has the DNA TGTGCCAGCAGCGATCAGGGTACCAATGAGCAGTTCTTC. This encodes CASSDQGTNEQFF. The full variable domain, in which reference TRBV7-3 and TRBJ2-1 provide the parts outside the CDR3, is GAGVSQTPSNKVTEKGKYVELRCDPISGHTALYWYRQSLGQGPEFLIYFQGTGAADDSGLPNDRFFAVRPEGSVSTLKIQRTERGDSAVYLCASSDQGTNEQFFGPGTRLTVL.

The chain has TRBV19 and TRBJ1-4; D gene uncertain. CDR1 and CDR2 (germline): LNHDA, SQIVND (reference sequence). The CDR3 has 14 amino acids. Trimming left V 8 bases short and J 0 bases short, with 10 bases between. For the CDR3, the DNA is TGTGCCAGTCAAGACAAAGCAACTAATGAAAAACTGTTTTTT. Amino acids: CASQDKATNEKLFF.

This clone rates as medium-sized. CDR3 region: CASSLWRDFFGYTF. Written as DNA, the CDR3 is TGTGCCAGCAGCTTATGGAGGGATTTTTTTGGCTACACCTTC. The V and J genes are TRBV5-8 and TRBJ1-2; D is unresolved. Germline loops: CDR1 SGHTS, CDR2 YDEGEE. The V gene lost 2 bases and the J gene lost 7 bases, with 15 bases spanning the gap. This CDR3 comprises 14 residues.

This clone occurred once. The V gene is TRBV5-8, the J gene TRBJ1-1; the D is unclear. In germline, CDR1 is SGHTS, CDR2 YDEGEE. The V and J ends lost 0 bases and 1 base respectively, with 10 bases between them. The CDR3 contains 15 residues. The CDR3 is CASSLDPGRNTEAFF. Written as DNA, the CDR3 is TGTGCCAGCAGCTTGGACCCGGGAAGGAACACTGAAGCTTTCTTT.

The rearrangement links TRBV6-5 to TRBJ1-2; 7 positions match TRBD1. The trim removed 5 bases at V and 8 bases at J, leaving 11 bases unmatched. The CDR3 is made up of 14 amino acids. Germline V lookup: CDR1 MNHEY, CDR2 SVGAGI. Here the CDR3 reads CASSTGTVYGGYTF. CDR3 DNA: TGTGCCAGCAGTACAGGGACAGTTTACGGCGGCTACACCTTC.

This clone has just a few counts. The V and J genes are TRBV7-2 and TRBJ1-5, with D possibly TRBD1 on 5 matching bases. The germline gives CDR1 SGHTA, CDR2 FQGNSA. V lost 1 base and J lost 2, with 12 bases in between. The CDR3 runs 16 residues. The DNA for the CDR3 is TGTGCCAGCAGCTTAGAGGGGCGCGGGGGCAATCAGCCCCAGCATTTT. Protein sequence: CASSLEGRGGNQPQHF.

The CDR3 protein is CASSLSGSSRAGELFF. DNA for the CDR3: TGTGCCAGCAGCTTAAGCGGATCTAGCCGGGCCGGGGAGCTGTTTTTT. The chain uses TRBV7-3 and TRBJ2-2, with D perhaps matching TRBD2 (5 bases). CDR3 size: 16 residues. Per germline, CDR1 SGHTA and CDR2 FQGTGA. V was clipped by 1 base and J by 6 bases, with 15 bases between them.

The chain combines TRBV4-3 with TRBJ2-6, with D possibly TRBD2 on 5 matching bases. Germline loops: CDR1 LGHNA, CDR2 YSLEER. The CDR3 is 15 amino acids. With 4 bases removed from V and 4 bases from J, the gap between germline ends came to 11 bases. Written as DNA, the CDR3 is TGCGCCAGCAGCCCCTCATGGGAGGGGGCCAACGTCCTGACTTTC. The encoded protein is CASSPSWEGANVLTF.

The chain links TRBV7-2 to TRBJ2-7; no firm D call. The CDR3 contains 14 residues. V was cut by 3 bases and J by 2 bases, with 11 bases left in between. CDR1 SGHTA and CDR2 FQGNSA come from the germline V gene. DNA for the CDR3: TGTGCCAGCAGCTTCAGAGAGAGGCCCTACGAGCAGTACTTC. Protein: CASSFRERPYEQYF. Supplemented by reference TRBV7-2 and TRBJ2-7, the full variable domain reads GAGVSQSPSNKVTEKGKDVELRCDPISGHTALYWYRQSLGQGLEFLIYFQGNSAPDKSGLPSDRFSAERTGGSVSTLTIQRTQQEDSAVYLCASSFRERPYEQYFGPGTRLTVT.

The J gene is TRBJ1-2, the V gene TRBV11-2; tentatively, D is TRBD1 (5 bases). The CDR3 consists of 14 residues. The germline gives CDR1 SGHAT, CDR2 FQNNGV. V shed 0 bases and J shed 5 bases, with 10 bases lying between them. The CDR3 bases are TGTGCCAGCAGCTTAGATCCAGGGAATTATGGCTACACCTTC. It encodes CASSLDPGNYGYTF.